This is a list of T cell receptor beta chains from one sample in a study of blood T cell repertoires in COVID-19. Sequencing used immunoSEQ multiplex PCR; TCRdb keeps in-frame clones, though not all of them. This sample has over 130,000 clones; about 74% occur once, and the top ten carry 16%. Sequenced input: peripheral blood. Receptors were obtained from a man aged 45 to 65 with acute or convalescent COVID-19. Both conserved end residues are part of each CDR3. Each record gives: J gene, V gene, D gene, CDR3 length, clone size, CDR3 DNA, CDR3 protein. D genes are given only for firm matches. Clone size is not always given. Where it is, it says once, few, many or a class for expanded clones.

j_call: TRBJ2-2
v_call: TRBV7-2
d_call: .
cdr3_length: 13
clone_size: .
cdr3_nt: TGTGCCAGCAGCTCTAGGAGGTTCGGGGAGCTGTTTTTT
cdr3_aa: CASSSRRFGELFF

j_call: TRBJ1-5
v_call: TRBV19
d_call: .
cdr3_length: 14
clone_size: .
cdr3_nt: TGTGCCAGCAGACAGGTGAATAGCAATCAGCCCCAGCATTTT
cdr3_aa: CASRQVNSNQPQHF

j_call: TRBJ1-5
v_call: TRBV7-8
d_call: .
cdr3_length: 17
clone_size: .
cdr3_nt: TGTGCCAGCAGCTTAAGTTCCATTAGGGGAAGCAATCAGCCCCAGCATTTT
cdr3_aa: CASSLSSIRGSNQPQHF

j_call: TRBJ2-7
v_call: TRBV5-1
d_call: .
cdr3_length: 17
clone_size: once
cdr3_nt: TGCGCCAGCAGCTTGATGAGCGGTGGGGCAGGGGCCGGGGAGCAGTACTTC
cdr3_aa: CASSLMSGGAGAGEQYF

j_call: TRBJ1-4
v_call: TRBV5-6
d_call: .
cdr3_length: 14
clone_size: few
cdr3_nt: TGTGCCAGCAGCTTGGGGGCGGGAAATGAAAAACTGTTTTTT
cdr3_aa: CASSLGAGNEKLFF

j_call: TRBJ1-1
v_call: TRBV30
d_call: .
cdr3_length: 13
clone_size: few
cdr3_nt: TGTGCCTACGCAACAGGGTACAACACTGAAGCTTTCTTT
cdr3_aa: CAYATGYNTEAFF

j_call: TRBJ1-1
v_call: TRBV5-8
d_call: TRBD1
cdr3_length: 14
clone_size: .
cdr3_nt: TGTGCCAGCAGCTCCCGTGGGACAGGGGCTGAAGCTTTCTTT
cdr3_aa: CASSSRGTGAEAFF

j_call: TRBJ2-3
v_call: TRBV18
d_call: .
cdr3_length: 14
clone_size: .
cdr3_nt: TGTGCCAGCTCACCCCCCGGCAGGGATGGTACGCAGTATTTT
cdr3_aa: CASSPPGRDGTQYF

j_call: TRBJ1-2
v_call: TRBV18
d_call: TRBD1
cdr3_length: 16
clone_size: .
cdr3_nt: TGTGCCAGCTCACCTGGGGGACAGGGGGCCATTCATGGCTACACCTTC
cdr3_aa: CASSPGGQGAIHGYTF

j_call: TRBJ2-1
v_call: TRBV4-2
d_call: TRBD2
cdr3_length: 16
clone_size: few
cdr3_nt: TGTGCCAGCAGCCAAAGGCGCGGGGGGGCTGGGAATGAGCAGTTCTTC
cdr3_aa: CASSQRRGGAGNEQFF

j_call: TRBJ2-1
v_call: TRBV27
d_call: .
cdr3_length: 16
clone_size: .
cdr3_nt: TGTGCCAGCAGCCTATCAGGGCCGGGCGGTTACAATGAGCAGTTCTTC
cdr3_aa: CASSLSGPGGYNEQFF

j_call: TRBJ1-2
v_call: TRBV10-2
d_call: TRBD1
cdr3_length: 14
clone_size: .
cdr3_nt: TGCGCCAGCAGCCGGGACAGAGCACCCTATGGCTACACCTTC
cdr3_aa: CASSRDRAPYGYTF

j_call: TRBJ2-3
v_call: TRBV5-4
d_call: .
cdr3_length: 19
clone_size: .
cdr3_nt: TGTGCCAGCAGCCTACAACCGTCCCGACTATCACCCCCCGCATATCCGCAGTATTTT
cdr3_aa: CASSLQPSRLSPPAYPQYF

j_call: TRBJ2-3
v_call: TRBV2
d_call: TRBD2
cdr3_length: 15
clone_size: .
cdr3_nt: TGTGCCAGCAGGGGTACTAGCGGGGGGCCAGATACGCAGTATTTT
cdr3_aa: CASRGTSGGPDTQYF

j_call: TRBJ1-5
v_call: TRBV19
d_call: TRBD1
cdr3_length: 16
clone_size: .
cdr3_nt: TGTGCCAGTAGTAGGAGGCGAACAGGGGGCTGGCAGCCCCAGCATTTT
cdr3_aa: CASSRRRTGGWQPQHF

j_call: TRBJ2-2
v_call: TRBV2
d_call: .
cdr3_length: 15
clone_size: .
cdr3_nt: TGTGCCAGCAGTGACCGTCAGGGCAACACCGGGGAGCTGTTTTTT
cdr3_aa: CASSDRQGNTGELFF

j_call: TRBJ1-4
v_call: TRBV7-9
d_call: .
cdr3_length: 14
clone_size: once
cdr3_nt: TGTGCCAGCAGCTTAGGGGGGCCTAATGAAAAACTGTTTTTT
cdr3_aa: CASSLGGPNEKLFF

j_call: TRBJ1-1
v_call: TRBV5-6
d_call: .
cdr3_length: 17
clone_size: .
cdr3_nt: TGTGCCAGCAGCTCCGGGACTAGCGGGACCAGGAACACTGAAGCTTTCTTT
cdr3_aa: CASSSGTSGTRNTEAFF

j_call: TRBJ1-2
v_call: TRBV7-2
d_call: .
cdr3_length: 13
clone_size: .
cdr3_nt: TGTGCCAGCAGCCAGGACAGAGATTATGGCTACACCTTC
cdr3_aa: CASSQDRDYGYTF

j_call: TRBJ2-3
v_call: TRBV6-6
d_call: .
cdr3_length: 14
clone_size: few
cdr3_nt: TGTGCCAGCGTCGCGGGTTCTAGCACAGATACGCAGTATTTT
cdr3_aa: CASVAGSSTDTQYF

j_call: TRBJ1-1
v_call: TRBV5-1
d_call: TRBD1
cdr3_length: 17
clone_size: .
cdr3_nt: TGCGCCAGCAGGGAGAGCCCTATTGGACAGGAGAACACTGAAGCTTTCTTT
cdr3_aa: CASRESPIGQENTEAFF

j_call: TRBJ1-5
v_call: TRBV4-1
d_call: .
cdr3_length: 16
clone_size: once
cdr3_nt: TGCGCCAGCAGCCTCGGGGGGGAGCATAGCAATCAGCCCCAGCATTTT
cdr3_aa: CASSLGGEHSNQPQHF

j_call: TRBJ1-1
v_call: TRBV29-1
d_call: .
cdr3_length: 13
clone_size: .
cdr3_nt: TGCAGCGCCGCACAGGGAACAAACACTGAAGCTTTCTTT
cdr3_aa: CSAAQGTNTEAFF

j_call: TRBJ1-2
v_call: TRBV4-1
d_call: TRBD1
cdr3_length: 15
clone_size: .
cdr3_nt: TGCGCCAGCAGCCAAGTCGACAGGGGCAACTATGGCTACACCTTC
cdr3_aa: CASSQVDRGNYGYTF

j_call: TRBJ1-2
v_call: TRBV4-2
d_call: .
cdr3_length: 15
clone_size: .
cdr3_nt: TGTGCCAGCAGCCAAGATCTGTTGGGAGACTATGGCTACACCTTC
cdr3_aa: CASSQDLLGDYGYTF

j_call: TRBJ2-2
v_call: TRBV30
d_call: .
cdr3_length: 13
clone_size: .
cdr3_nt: TGTGCCGGGAACACTCAGGGTACCGGGGAGCTGTTTTTT
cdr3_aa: CAGNTQGTGELFF

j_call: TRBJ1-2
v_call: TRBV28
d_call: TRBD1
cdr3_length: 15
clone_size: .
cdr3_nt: TGTGCCAGCAGTCCCCCGACAGGGACCCTATATGGCTACACCTTC
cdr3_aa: CASSPPTGTLYGYTF

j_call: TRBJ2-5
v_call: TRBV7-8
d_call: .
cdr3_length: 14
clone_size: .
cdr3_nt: TGTGCCAGCAGCTTAGTCAGGGGGGAAGAGACCCAGTACTTC
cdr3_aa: CASSLVRGEETQYF

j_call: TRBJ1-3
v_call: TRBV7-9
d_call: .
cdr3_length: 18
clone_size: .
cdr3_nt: TGTGCCAGCAGCTTAGACGGGTACAGGAGCAGCTCTGGAAACACCATATATTTT
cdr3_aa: CASSLDGYRSSSGNTIYF

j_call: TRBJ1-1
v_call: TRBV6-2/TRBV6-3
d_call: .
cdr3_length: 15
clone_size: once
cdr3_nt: TGTGCCAGCAGTTACTCTGGCGGAGTGGCCACTGAAGCTTTCTTT
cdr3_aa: CASSYSGGVATEAFF

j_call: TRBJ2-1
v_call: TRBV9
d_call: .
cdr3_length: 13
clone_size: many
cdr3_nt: TGTGCCAGCAGCGTAGGCCAGCAGGGTGAGCAGTTCTTC
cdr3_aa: CASSVGQQGEQFF

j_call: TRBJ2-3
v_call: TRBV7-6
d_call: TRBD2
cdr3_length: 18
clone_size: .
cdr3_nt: TGTGCCAGCAGCACGGGACTAGCGGGGGGTGGGAGCACAGATACGCAGTATTTT
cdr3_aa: CASSTGLAGGGSTDTQYF

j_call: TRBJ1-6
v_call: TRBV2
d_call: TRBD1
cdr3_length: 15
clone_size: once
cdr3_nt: TGTGCCAGCAGTGATGACAGGGGGTATAATTCACCCCTCCACTTT
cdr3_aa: CASSDDRGYNSPLHF

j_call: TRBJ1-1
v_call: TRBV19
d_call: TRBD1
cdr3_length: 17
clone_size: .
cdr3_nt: TGTGCCAGTACCCGGACAGGGGGCGTCGGGGTCGGCACTGAAGCTTTCTTT
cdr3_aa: CASTRTGGVGVGTEAFF

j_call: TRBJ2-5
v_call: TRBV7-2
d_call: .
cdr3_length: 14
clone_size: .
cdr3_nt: TGTGCCAGCAGCCTGACAGTTTCACAAGAGACCCAGTACTTC
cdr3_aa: CASSLTVSQETQYF

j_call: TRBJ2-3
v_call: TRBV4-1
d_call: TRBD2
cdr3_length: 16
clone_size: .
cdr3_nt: TGCGCCAGCAGACGAGTGACTAGCGGGGATACAGATACGCAGTATTTT
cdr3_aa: CASRRVTSGDTDTQYF

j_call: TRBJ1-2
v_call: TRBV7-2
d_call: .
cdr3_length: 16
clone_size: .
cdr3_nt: TGTGCCAGCAGCTTATTAGGACAGATAATTAACTATGGCTACACCTTC
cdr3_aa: CASSLLGQIINYGYTF

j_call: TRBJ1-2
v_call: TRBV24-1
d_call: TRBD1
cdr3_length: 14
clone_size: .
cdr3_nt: TGTGCCACCAGTGGGACAGGGGCCAACTATGGCTACACCTTC
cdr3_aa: CATSGTGANYGYTF

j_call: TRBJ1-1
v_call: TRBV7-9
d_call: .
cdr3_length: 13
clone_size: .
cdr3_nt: TGTGCCAGCAGCCCGGACAGTGACACTGAAGCTTTCTTT
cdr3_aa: CASSPDSDTEAFF

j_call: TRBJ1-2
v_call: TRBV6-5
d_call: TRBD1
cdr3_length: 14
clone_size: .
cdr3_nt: TGTGCCAGCAGCCGGGACAGGGGTATCTATGGCTACACCTTC
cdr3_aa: CASSRDRGIYGYTF

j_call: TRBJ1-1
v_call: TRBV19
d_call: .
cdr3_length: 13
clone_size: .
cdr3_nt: TGTGCCAGTAGTATAGATCGAGGGAGGTCGGCTTTCTTT
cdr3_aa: CASSIDRGRSAFF